Listed here are 18 T cell receptor beta chains from one sample, sequenced in a study of blood T cell repertoires in COVID-19. Clones were sequenced by immunoSEQ multiplex PCR, and TCRdb holds only the in-frame ones, with some missing. The repertoire has under 200,000 clones, approximately 84% of them found once; the top ten carry approximately 2.6%. Sequencing used peripheral blood. The receptors stem from a woman aged 80 or over with COVID-19, enrolled during active disease.

The chain employs TRBV7-2 and TRBJ1-5, with D possibly being TRBD1 (6 bases). The CDR3 contains 14 residues. CDR1 is SGHTA and CDR2 is FQGNSA in the germline V gene. V lost 6 bases and J 0 bases, leaving 9 bases between the germline ends. Here the CDR3 DNA reads TGTGCCAGCAGGGACAGAAATAGCAATCAGCCCCAGCATTTT. It specifies CASRDRNSNQPQHF.

This chain links TRBV7-2 with TRBJ2-5, with a weak D call TRBD2 (6 bases). The V end lost 1 base, the J end lost 4 bases, and 16 bases lay between the germline ends. Germline CDR1 SGHTA, CDR2 FQGNSA. The CDR3 runs 16 residues. Written as DNA, the CDR3 is TGTGCCAGCAGCTTAGTGGCCGGAGGGGCTCGAGAGACCCAGTACTTC. Protein: CASSLVAGGARETQYF.

The V and J genes are TRBV2 and TRBJ1-1; possibly TRBD1 for D (5 bases). V gave up 7 bases and J gave up 4 bases, with 16 bases separating them. This CDR3 is built from 14 residues. The germline V gene encodes CDR1 SNHLY and CDR2 FYNNEI. CDR3: CASNYRSQGTEAFF. The CDR3, as DNA: TGTGCCAGCAACTATAGAAGCCAGGGCACTGAAGCTTTCTTT.

V is TRBV7-9 and J is TRBJ1-6, with TRBD1 matching over 7 bases. This CDR3 is 17 amino acids long. Germline lookup yields CDR1 SEHNR and CDR2 FQNEAQ (reference sequence). V lost 5 bases, J lost 4 bases, and 11 bases stayed unmatched. Here the CDR3 reads CASSLTVDRRYNSPLHF. The CDR3 DNA reads as TGTGCCAGCAGCCTAACCGTGGACAGGCGATATAATTCACCCCTCCACTTT.

The V and J genes are TRBV28 and TRBJ1-6; 8 bases agree with TRBD1. This CDR3 has 19 residues. Losses at the gene ends were 6 bases for V and 5 bases for J; bases not matched to a gene: 18. Germline V gene lookup returns CDR1 MDHEN and CDR2 SYDVKM. The CDR3 sequence is CASRPQGAFPPLNNSPLHF. DNA for the CDR3: TGTGCCAGCAGGCCGCAGGGGGCCTTCCCGCCTCTTAATAATTCACCCCTCCACTTT.

The V call is TRBV18, the J call TRBJ2-7; TRBD1 is a possible D gene (5 bases). The CDR3 runs to 13 residues. CDR1 and CDR2 (germline): KGHSH, LQKENI. Trimming left V 2 bases short and J 6 bases short, with 11 bases between. As DNA, the CDR3 is TGTGCCAGCTCACCAGCAGGGCTCGGCGAGCAGTACTTC. It codes for CASSPAGLGEQYF. The entire variable domain, with the rest obtained from reference TRBV18 and TRBJ2-7, is as follows: NAGVMQNPRHLVRRRGQEARLRCSPMKGHSHVYWYRQLPEEGLKFMVYLQKENIIDESGMPKERFSAEFPKEGPSILRIQQVVRGDSAAYFCASSPAGLGEQYFGPGTRLTVT.

This rearrangement joins TRBV5-1 to TRBJ2-3, with 7 bases aligning to TRBD2. Germline CDR1 is SGHRS and CDR2 is YFSETQ. V lost 5 bases and J lost 4; bases outside the gene matches: 7. The CDR3 has 14 amino acids. The CDR3 sequence: CASSLGGSADTQYF. The CDR3 DNA reads as TGCGCCAGCAGTCTGGGGGGGAGTGCAGATACGCAGTATTTT.

This rearrangement joins TRBV21-1 to TRBJ1-5; the DNA was not used to check the table's D call, TRBD1. TRBV21-1 is a pseudogene. The length of the CDR3 is 16 residues. Written as DNA, the CDR3 is TGTGCCAGCAGCCCGAGGACAAGCTATAGCAATCAGCCCCAGCATTTT. It encodes CASSPRTSYSNQPQHF.

CDR3 sequence: CASSLGFEGGSYNSPLHF. In nucleotides, the CDR3 is TGTGCCAGCAGCTTAGGTTTTGAAGGGGGCTCCTATAATTCACCCCTCCACTTT. This chain joins TRBV11-2 and TRBJ1-6; possible D gene TRBD1, 6 bases. The germline CDR1 and CDR2 sequences are SGHAT and FQNNGV. The CDR3 totals 18 residues. V shed 1 base and J shed 0 bases, with 13 bases lying between them.

J is TRBJ1-5 and V is TRBV28; D is uncertain. Germline V gene data show CDR1 as MDHEN and CDR2 as SYDVKM. Trimming pared 4 bases from V and 7 bases from J, leaving 8 bases between. The CDR3 spans 12 residues. CDR3 nucleotide sequence: TGTGCCAGCAGTTCAGGAGGGCAGCCCCAGCATTTT. Residues: CASSSGGQPQHF.

This clone was recorded a few times. The same CDR3 can be traced to other DNA sequences in this sample. The chain is built from TRBV20-1 and TRBJ1-5, with D perhaps matching TRBD1 (6 bases). The CDR3 extends over 11 amino acids. Germline CDR1 reads DFQATT; CDR2 reads SNEGSKA (reference sequence). Trimming shortened V by 6 bases and J by 4 bases, and 7 bases separated the two germline ends. The CDR3 reads CSAQGNQPQHF. The CDR3 DNA sequence: TGCAGTGCCCAGGGGAATCAGCCCCAGCATTTT.

The CDR3 coding sequence is TGTGCCAGCAGCCCCAATGGTGCCTTGAGCTCCTACAATGAGCAGTTCTTC. Translated: CASSPNGALSSYNEQFF. V is TRBV7-6 and J is TRBJ2-1; D is unclear. CDR3 size: 17 residues. Germline CDR1 is SGHVS and CDR2 is FNYEAQ. Between the trimmed V and J ends, which lost 5 bases and 0 bases, there was a span of 17 bases.

The chain is built from TRBV5-6 and TRBJ2-3; 12 bases match TRBD2. Germline V gene data show CDR1 as SGHDT and CDR2 as YYEEEE. The CDR3 consists of 14 residues. V shed 4 bases, J shed 4 bases, and the junction held 1 base outside the gene matches. The DNA for the CDR3 is TGTGCCAGCAGCCTAGCGGGGGGGCCAGATACGCAGTATTTT. Protein: CASSLAGGPDTQYF.

The chain combines TRBV18 with TRBJ2-2, with D hard to call. The CDR3 runs 12 residues. CDR1 and CDR2 (germline): KGHSH, LQKENI. V was trimmed by 3 bases and J by 7 bases, leaving 6 bases between them. Here the CDR3 DNA reads TGTGCCAGCTCACCGGCTGGCGGGGAGCTGTTTTTT. This sequence encodes CASSPAGGELFF.

This clone was detected only a few times. This sequence joins TRBV3-1 (or the pseudogene TRBV3-2) and TRBJ1-1; 8 nucleotides agree with TRBD1. The germline CDR1 and CDR2 sequences are LGHDT and YNNKEL (reference sequence). V lost 4 bases, J lost 12 bases, and 13 bases stayed unmatched. This CDR3 comprises 14 residues. The CDR3 DNA is TGTGCCAGCAGCCGCTATGGGGACAGGTCGCCTCCTTTCTTT. It yields the protein CASSRYGDRSPPFF.

This clone was observed a few times. CDR3 DNA: TGTGCCAGCAGTGTCCCTAGCGGGGGGGCTTTGGTGGATACGCAGTATTTT. Residues: CASSVPSGGALVDTQYF. This chain uses TRBV2 with TRBJ2-3; 12 nucleotides match TRBD2. The CDR3 has 17 residues. The germline CDR1 and CDR2 sequences are SNHLY and FYNNEI. V shed 4 bases and J 6 bases; nucleotides not matched to a gene: 11.

The chain carries TRBV2 and TRBJ1-1, with 9 bases fitting TRBD1. Germline CDR1 SNHLY, CDR2 FYNNEI. Trimming removed 2 bases from V and 4 bases from J; junction bases left unmatched: 8. The CDR3 consists of 16 residues. CDR3 in DNA: TGTGCCAGCAGTGAAATGGGACAGGGCCAGGGCACTGAAGCTTTCTTT. This gives the protein CASSEMGQGQGTEAFF. Based on the CDR3 plus reference TRBV2 and TRBJ1-1, the full variable domain is EPEVTQTPSHQVTQMGQEVILRCVPISNHLYFYWYRQILGQKVEFLVSFYNNEISEKSEIFDDQFSVERPDGSNFTLKIRSTKLEDSAMYFCASSEMGQGQGTEAFFGQGTRLTVV.

This clone was seen just once. The chain couples TRBV25-1 to TRBJ1-5; D is undetermined. The germline gives CDR1 MGHDK, CDR2 SYGVNS. This CDR3 is 14 amino acids long. V shed 2 bases and J shed 0 bases, with 5 bases lying between them. The CDR3 nucleotides are TGTGCCAGCAGTGAACAGAATAGCAATCAGCCCCAGCATTTT. Translated, it gives CASSEQNSNQPQHF.